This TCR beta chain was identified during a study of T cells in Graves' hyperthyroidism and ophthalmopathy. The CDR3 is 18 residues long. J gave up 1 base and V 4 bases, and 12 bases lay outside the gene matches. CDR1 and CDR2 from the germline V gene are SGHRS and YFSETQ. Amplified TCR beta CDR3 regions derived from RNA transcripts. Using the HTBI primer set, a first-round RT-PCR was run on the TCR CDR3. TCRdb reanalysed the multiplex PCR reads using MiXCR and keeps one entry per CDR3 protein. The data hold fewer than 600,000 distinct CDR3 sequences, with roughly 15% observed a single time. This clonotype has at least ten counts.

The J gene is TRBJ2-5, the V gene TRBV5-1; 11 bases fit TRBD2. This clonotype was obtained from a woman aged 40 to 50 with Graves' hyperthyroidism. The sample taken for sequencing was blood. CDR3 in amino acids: CASSIWTGLAGRQETQYF. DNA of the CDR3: TGCGCCAGCAGCATATGGACAGGACTAGCGGGCCGCCAAGAGACCCAGTACTTC. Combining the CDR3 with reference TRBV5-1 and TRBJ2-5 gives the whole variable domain KAGVTQTPRYLIKTRGQQVTLSCSPISGHRSVSWYQQTPGQGLQFLFEYFSETQRNKGNFPGRFSGRQFSNSRSEMNVSTLELGDSALYLCASSIWTGLAGRQETQYFGPGTRLLVL.